A selection of T cell receptor beta chains follows, all from one sample in a study of T cells after yellow fever vaccination. TCRdb reanalysed the 5' RACE reads using MiXCR and keeps one entry per CDR3 protein. Among 300,000 to 350,000 distinct CDR3 sequences listed, roughly 8.4% were seen once. The sample was PBMCs, taken roughly seven weeks after the first yellow fever vaccination. The receptors derive from a man aged 18-30 years who received the YFV17D yellow fever vaccine. The CDR3 runs from the conserved cysteine through the conserved F or W. The D gene is left open where the match is weak. A row's size may be missing; if present it is once, few, many or a size class.

clone size: few
J gene: TRBJ2-7
CDR3 length: 15
D gene: TRBD2
V gene: TRBV14
CDR3 DNA: TGTGCCAGCAGCCAAGACGGGAGGGACCACTACGAGCAGTACTTC
CDR3 protein: CASSQDGRDHYEQYF

clone size: many
J gene: TRBJ2-7
CDR3 length: 14
D gene: NA
V gene: TRBV12-3/TRBV12-4
CDR3 DNA: TGTGCCAGCACAGGCAGAAGGGGCGCCTACGAGCAGTACTTC
CDR3 protein: CASTGRRGAYEQYF

clone size: NA
J gene: TRBJ2-7
CDR3 length: 14
D gene: TRBD1
V gene: TRBV12-3/TRBV12-4
CDR3 DNA: TGTGCCAGCAGCCTCGGGACAGGGACCTTCGAGCAGTACTTC
CDR3 protein: CASSLGTGTFEQYF

clone size: many
J gene: TRBJ2-4
CDR3 length: 17
D gene: NA
V gene: TRBV5-1
CDR3 DNA: TGCGCCAGCAGCTGGGACCTTAGCCGGGGGGACATAAACATTCAGTACTTC
CDR3 protein: CASSWDLSRGDINIQYF

clone size: few
J gene: TRBJ1-6
CDR3 length: 13
D gene: NA
V gene: TRBV6-1
CDR3 DNA: TGTGCCAGCAGTCCGGGGGTTAATTCACCCCTCCACTTT
CDR3 protein: CASSPGVNSPLHF

clone size: NA
J gene: TRBJ2-3
CDR3 length: 15
D gene: TRBD1
V gene: TRBV2
CDR3 DNA: TGTGCCAGCAGACCAGGGACAGCCTCTCCAGATACGCAGTATTTT
CDR3 protein: CASRPGTASPDTQYF

clone size: NA
J gene: TRBJ2-6
CDR3 length: 15
D gene: NA
V gene: TRBV6-2/TRBV6-3
CDR3 DNA: TGTGCCAGCAGTTCTGGCTACTCTGGGGCCAACGTCCTGACTTTC
CDR3 protein: CASSSGYSGANVLTF

clone size: many
J gene: TRBJ2-7
CDR3 length: 14
D gene: NA
V gene: TRBV7-2
CDR3 DNA: TGTGCCAGCAGCTTATCTACCGGCCCCTACGAGCAGTACTTC
CDR3 protein: CASSLSTGPYEQYF

clone size: many
J gene: TRBJ2-1
CDR3 length: 13
D gene: TRBD1
V gene: TRBV6-5
CDR3 DNA: TGTGCCAGCAGTTCGGGACAGTACAATGAGCAGTTCTTC
CDR3 protein: CASSSGQYNEQFF

clone size: few
J gene: TRBJ1-2
CDR3 length: 16
D gene: TRBD1
V gene: TRBV4-1
CDR3 DNA: TGCGCCAGCAGCCAAGATATGACAGGGGCCTGGAGAGGCTACACCTTC
CDR3 protein: CASSQDMTGAWRGYTF

clone size: few
J gene: TRBJ2-4
CDR3 length: 16
D gene: NA
V gene: TRBV10-3
CDR3 DNA: TGTGCCATCAGTGAACGAGAAGAGGGGGATCGGAACATTCAGTACTTC
CDR3 protein: CAISEREEGDRNIQYF

clone size: NA
J gene: TRBJ2-5
CDR3 length: 14
D gene: NA
V gene: TRBV29-1
CDR3 DNA: TGCAGCGTTGTCGGCAGTCCGGCCCAAGAGACCCAGTACTTC
CDR3 protein: CSVVGSPAQETQYF

clone size: few
J gene: TRBJ1-1
CDR3 length: 14
D gene: NA
V gene: TRBV20-1
CDR3 DNA: TGCAGTGCTAGTCGGACTCTCAAGACAGGAGGGGCTTTCTTT
CDR3 protein: CSASRTLKTGGAFF

clone size: few
J gene: TRBJ2-7
CDR3 length: 13
D gene: NA
V gene: TRBV5-1
CDR3 DNA: TGCGCCAGCAGCTTTCAGGTGACCTACGAGCAGTACTTC
CDR3 protein: CASSFQVTYEQYF

clone size: NA
J gene: TRBJ2-1
CDR3 length: 16
D gene: NA
V gene: TRBV20-1
CDR3 DNA: TGCAGTGCTAGAGATCGGGGAGCGTTTTTCGACAATGAGCAGTTCTTC
CDR3 protein: CSARDRGAFFDNEQFF

clone size: NA
J gene: TRBJ1-1
CDR3 length: 12
D gene: NA
V gene: TRBV29-1
CDR3 DNA: TGCAGCGTTTACAGGGTGAACGCTGAAGCTTTCTTT
CDR3 protein: CSVYRVNAEAFF

clone size: NA
J gene: TRBJ2-1
CDR3 length: 15
D gene: NA
V gene: TRBV20-1
CDR3 DNA: TGCAGTGCCGGTCGGGATCAGCGTCCCTACAATGAGCAGTTCTTC
CDR3 protein: CSAGRDQRPYNEQFF

clone size: NA
J gene: TRBJ2-1
CDR3 length: 14
D gene: TRBD2
V gene: TRBV24-1
CDR3 DNA: TGTGCCACCGCAGAACCGACTAGCGGGTCCCCGCCGTTCTTC
CDR3 protein: CATAEPTSGSPPFF

clone size: few
J gene: TRBJ2-7
CDR3 length: 12
D gene: NA
V gene: TRBV6-2/TRBV6-3
CDR3 DNA: TGTGCCAGCAGTTACTACGAGGATCTGCAGTACTTC
CDR3 protein: CASSYYEDLQYF

clone size: NA
J gene: TRBJ2-7
CDR3 length: 14
D gene: NA
V gene: TRBV7-2
CDR3 DNA: TGTGCCAGCAGCTTAGCGTCGGGGACCCACGAGCAGTACTTC
CDR3 protein: CASSLASGTHEQYF

clone size: few
J gene: TRBJ1-4
CDR3 length: 15
D gene: NA
V gene: TRBV3-1
CDR3 DNA: TGTGCCAGCAGCCAAGATCTCGTATTTGGTGAAAAACTGTTTTTT
CDR3 protein: CASSQDLVFGEKLFF

clone size: NA
J gene: TRBJ2-3
CDR3 length: 15
D gene: NA
V gene: TRBV28
CDR3 DNA: TGTGCCATCCATCATGGCCGCGGCAGCCCAGATACGCAGTATTTT
CDR3 protein: CAIHHGRGSPDTQYF

clone size: NA
J gene: TRBJ2-7
CDR3 length: 14
D gene: NA
V gene: TRBV12-3/TRBV12-4
CDR3 DNA: TGTGCCAGCAGTCTAGCTGGCCCCGGGGACGAGCAGTACTTC
CDR3 protein: CASSLAGPGDEQYF

clone size: few
J gene: TRBJ1-4
CDR3 length: 15
D gene: NA
V gene: TRBV20-1
CDR3 DNA: TGCAGTGCAAGCCACCAGGGTTTCACTAATGAAAAACTGTTTTTT
CDR3 protein: CSASHQGFTNEKLFF

clone size: many
J gene: TRBJ2-1
CDR3 length: 15
D gene: NA
V gene: TRBV5-1
CDR3 DNA: TGCGCCAGCAGCTTGGCTTTGGCGGGTGACAATGAGCAGTTCTTC
CDR3 protein: CASSLALAGDNEQFF

clone size: few
J gene: TRBJ2-1
CDR3 length: 15
D gene: TRBD1
V gene: TRBV11-2
CDR3 DNA: TGTGCCAGCAGCTTAGGAGGGACAGTGGACAATGAGCAGTTCTTC
CDR3 protein: CASSLGGTVDNEQFF

clone size: few
J gene: TRBJ1-1
CDR3 length: 12
D gene: NA
V gene: TRBV5-4
CDR3 DNA: TGTGCCAGCAGCGGCAGTGAGGCTGAAGCTTTCTTT
CDR3 protein: CASSGSEAEAFF

clone size: many
J gene: TRBJ2-5
CDR3 length: 13
D gene: NA
V gene: TRBV10-3
CDR3 DNA: TGTGCCATCAGTGAGAACAGGCAAGAGACCCAGTACTTC
CDR3 protein: CAISENRQETQYF

clone size: NA
J gene: TRBJ1-1
CDR3 length: 15
D gene: NA
V gene: TRBV6-5
CDR3 DNA: TGTGCCAGCAGTTACTCGAGGCGGCCGAACACTGAAGCTTTCTTT
CDR3 protein: CASSYSRRPNTEAFF

clone size: few
J gene: TRBJ1-2
CDR3 length: 14
D gene: NA
V gene: TRBV7-2
CDR3 DNA: TGTGCCAGCAGCTTTAGTCTCTCATCCTATGGCTACACCTTC
CDR3 protein: CASSFSLSSYGYTF

clone size: NA
J gene: TRBJ2-5
CDR3 length: 14
D gene: TRBD2
V gene: TRBV4-1
CDR3 DNA: TGCGCCAGCAGCCAAGATGGGGGGGGAGAGACCCAGTACTTC
CDR3 protein: CASSQDGGGETQYF

clone size: NA
J gene: TRBJ1-2
CDR3 length: 13
D gene: NA
V gene: TRBV19
CDR3 DNA: TGTGCCAGTAGTGGGCCCACCCAGTATGGCTACACCTTC
CDR3 protein: CASSGPTQYGYTF

clone size: few
J gene: TRBJ2-1
CDR3 length: 15
D gene: TRBD1
V gene: TRBV19
CDR3 DNA: TGTGCCAGTAGGGAGAGACAGGGGGGTCCCAATGAGCAGTTCTTC
CDR3 protein: CASRERQGGPNEQFF

clone size: few
J gene: TRBJ2-1
CDR3 length: 13
D gene: TRBD2
V gene: TRBV20-1
CDR3 DNA: TGCAGTGTGGGCGGGGGCTCCTACAATGAGCAGTTCTTC
CDR3 protein: CSVGGGSYNEQFF

clone size: few
J gene: TRBJ2-3
CDR3 length: 16
D gene: TRBD1
V gene: TRBV7-8
CDR3 DNA: TGTGCCAGCAGCCGTTATCAGGGGGAAGAAACAGATACGCAGTATTTT
CDR3 protein: CASSRYQGEETDTQYF

clone size: few
J gene: TRBJ2-1
CDR3 length: 17
D gene: TRBD2
V gene: TRBV7-9
CDR3 DNA: TGTGCCAGCAGAATAACCGGGACTAGCGGGGTGATCAATGAGCAGTTCTTC
CDR3 protein: CASRITGTSGVINEQFF

clone size: many
J gene: TRBJ1-1
CDR3 length: 13
D gene: NA
V gene: TRBV2
CDR3 DNA: TGTGCCAGCAGTTCCGAGGGTGGAACTGAAGCTTTCTTT
CDR3 protein: CASSSEGGTEAFF

clone size: NA
J gene: TRBJ1-1
CDR3 length: 13
D gene: NA
V gene: TRBV10-3
CDR3 DNA: TGTGCCATCAGTGACGTCGGTTCGGTCCAAGCTTTCTTT
CDR3 protein: CAISDVGSVQAFF

clone size: NA
J gene: TRBJ2-2
CDR3 length: 15
D gene: NA
V gene: TRBV18
CDR3 DNA: TGTGCCAGCTCACCTGGCCGGGCTGACGCCGGGGAGCTGTTTTTT
CDR3 protein: CASSPGRADAGELFF

clone size: NA
J gene: TRBJ2-5
CDR3 length: 14
D gene: NA
V gene: TRBV5-1
CDR3 DNA: TGCGCCAGCAGCGTAGGGACGGCGGAGGAGACCCAGTACTTC
CDR3 protein: CASSVGTAEETQYF

clone size: NA
J gene: TRBJ1-4
CDR3 length: 18
D gene: NA
V gene: TRBV4-1
CDR3 DNA: TGCGCCAGCAGCCAAGAAGGAGGAGGGTTTGCAACTAATGAAAAACTGTTTTTT
CDR3 protein: CASSQEGGGFATNEKLFF

clone size: NA
J gene: TRBJ1-6
CDR3 length: 14
D gene: NA
V gene: TRBV4-1
CDR3 DNA: TGCGCCAGCAGCCACCGACAGGAGAATTCACCCCTCCACTTT
CDR3 protein: CASSHRQENSPLHF